These 16 T cell receptor beta chains were all obtained from the same sample, sequenced in a study of post-analysis software for immune sequencing data (dated by TCRdb to between 2015 and 2016). General conclusions and limits of the study: Patients showed significantly higher frequencies than controls for several TRBV segments, among them TRBV5-6, TRBV5-1 and TRBV20-1.

Their antigens remain unidentified. Receptor libraries were prepared by PCR. The sequencing machine was an Illumina HiSeq 2500. Unique molecular identifiers were incorporated into TCR beta cDNA libraries to reduce PCR and sequencing biases. The public reads were reanalyzed by TCRdb: fastp trimming at Q25, MiXCR alignment, in-frame beta chains only. CDR3 protein duplicates are merged, each entry listing the most common genes and DNA. Within this sample are 400,000 to 500,000 distinct CDR3 sequences, with approximately 37% of them counted one time only. In total, the top ten clones hold about 7.6% of the sample. The sample was blood. The source is a girl aged 2-9 years with multiple sclerosis.

The V call is TRBV29-1, the J call TRBJ2-1; D not resolved. The germline CDR1 and CDR2 sequences are SQVTM and ANQGSEA. The CDR3 sequence is 14 residues long. The V end lost 4 bases, the J end lost 2 bases, and 12 bases lay between the germline ends. For the CDR3, the DNA is TGCAGCGTTGCGGGTGTCTCAACCTACAATGAGCAGTTCTTC. It specifies CSVAGVSTYNEQFF.

This clonotype was found a few times. The CDR3 sequence: CSVGAPNRGSRYGYTF. The CDR3 nucleotides are TGCAGCGTTGGGGCCCCAAACAGGGGGAGCCGATATGGCTACACCTTC. The chain combines TRBV29-1 with TRBJ1-2; 8 bases match TRBD1. The CDR3 is 16 amino acids. The ends lost 4 bases at V and 5 bases at J; junction bases unmatched: 15. Germline CDR1 and CDR2: SQVTM and ANQGSEA.

This chain uses TRBV6-2 or TRBV6-3 with TRBJ2-7; D perhaps matches TRBD1 (5 bases). The ends were cut back, 2 bases at V and 12 bases at J, with 17 bases in the middle. Germline CDR1 and CDR2: MNHEY and SVGEGT. This CDR3 has 13 amino acids. CDR3 protein: CASSYSGAHTPYF. As DNA, the CDR3 is TGTGCCAGCAGTTACAGTGGGGCCCACACTCCGTACTTC.

This sequence joins TRBV18 and TRBJ2-1; 7 bases agree with TRBD2. This CDR3 has 16 amino acids. Germline V CDR1 and CDR2: KGHSH, LQKENI. V lost 1 base, J lost 0 bases, and 3 bases stayed unmatched. Here the CDR3 reads CASSPQSSGSYNEQFF. CDR3 DNA: TGTGCCAGCTCACCACAGTCTAGCGGCTCCTACAATGAGCAGTTCTTC.

J is TRBJ1-1 and V is TRBV5-1; TRBD1 matches at 8 bases. Germline-derived CDR1 and CDR2 are SGHRS and YFSETQ. The CDR3 is made up of 12 amino acids. J was trimmed by 11 bases and V by 4 bases; bases with no gene match: 7. The CDR3 region is CASSPGGTGAFF. DNA for the CDR3: TGCGCCAGCAGCCCAGGAGGGACAGGTGCTTTCTTT.

The chain employs TRBV28 and TRBJ2-5; no clear D gene. V lost 11 bases and J 3 bases, leaving 13 bases between the germline ends. Germline V CDR1 and CDR2: MDHEN, SYDVKM. The CDR3 totals 12 residues. CDR3 protein: CAATGPKETQYF. The DNA of the CDR3 is TGTGCCGCAACCGGGCCCAAAGAGACCCAGTACTTC.

This rearrangement joins TRBV7-3 to TRBJ2-3; D call uncertain. This CDR3 comprises 14 residues. Germline V CDR1 and CDR2: SGHTA, FQGTGA. V was clipped by 5 bases and J by 1 base, with 10 bases between them. The CDR3, as DNA: TGTGCCAGCAGCCGCAATCCGGGCACAGATACGCAGTATTTT. Amino acid sequence: CASSRNPGTDTQYF.

The rearrangement links TRBV6-5 to TRBJ2-5; 10 nucleotides match TRBD1. The tail of the sequence fits TRBJ2-7 better, so the J call may be wrong. This CDR3 region has 12 residues. Germline loops: CDR1 MNHEY, CDR2 SVGAGI. The CDR3 DNA reads TGTGCCAGCAGGGGGACAGGGGACGAGCAGTACTTC. Translated, it gives CASRGTGDEQYF.

This chain connects TRBV20-1 to TRBJ2-5; D remains ambiguous. The DNA end is a closer match to TRBJ2-7, so the J assignment may be wrong. The CDR3 consists of 13 residues. Per germline, CDR1 DFQATT and CDR2 SNEGSKA (reference sequence). The CDR3, as DNA: TGCAGTGCTCCCGGCCTCGCCGATTACGAGCAGTACTTC. Encoded protein: CSAPGLADYEQYF.

This clonotype was seen a handful of times. This chain links TRBV11-2 with TRBJ2-1, with 7 bases fitting TRBD2. The germline V gene encodes CDR1 SGHAT and CDR2 FQNNGV. CDR3 length equals 14 residues. V lost 7 bases and J lost 9; bases outside the gene matches: 12. The CDR3 here is CASIWGGRGTEQFF. DNA of the CDR3: TGTGCCAGCATCTGGGGGGGGAGGGGCACTGAGCAGTTCTTC.

The chain has TRBV3-1 and TRBJ2-7; D gene unclear. Looked up from germline, CDR1 is LGHDT and CDR2 is YNNKEL (reference sequence). Trimming stripped 2 bases from V and 0 bases from J, with 8 bases between. This CDR3 contains 14 residues. The CDR3 DNA reads TGTGCCAGCAGCCAAATGGCCGTCTCCTACGAGCAGTACTTC. It codes for CASSQMAVSYEQYF.

The chain recombines TRBV20-1 with TRBJ2-5; weak D call: TRBD2 (6 bases). Germline CDR1 reads DFQATT; CDR2 reads SNEGSKA (reference sequence). Trimming took off 2 bases at V and 6 bases at J, with 19 bases between the two ends. The CDR3 length is 15 residues. CDR3 nucleotides: TGCAGTGCTAGAAATTGGGACTTTGGGGCGAAGACCCAGTACTTC. It encodes CSARNWDFGAKTQYF.

The chain couples TRBV20-1 to TRBJ2-1; 10 positions match TRBD2. J gave up 7 bases and V 7 bases, and 13 bases lay outside the gene matches. Germline V lookup: CDR1 DFQATT, CDR2 SNEGSKA (reference sequence). The CDR3 loop spans 15 amino acids. CDR3 in DNA: TGCAGTGTCACCCAGGTAGCGGGAGGTTATAATGAGCAGTTCTTC. Amino acid sequence: CSVTQVAGGYNEQFF.

This clonotype has more than one count but fewer than ten. The genes are TRBV29-1 and TRBJ1-5; the match to TRBD1 covers 7 bases. J was trimmed by 2 bases and V by 7 bases; bases with no gene match: 14. The germline V gene encodes CDR1 SQVTM and CDR2 ANQGSEA. The CDR3 contains 16 residues. CDR3 residues: CSGGPSAGGGNQPQHF. The CDR3, as DNA: TGCAGCGGTGGTCCGTCGGCAGGGGGTGGCAATCAGCCCCAGCATTTT.

The chain is built from TRBV10-3 and TRBJ2-7; maybe TRBD2 (5 bases). This CDR3 is built from 17 residues. V lost 2 bases and J 2 bases, leaving 19 bases between the germline ends. Germline V CDR1 and CDR2: ENHRY, SYGVKD. CDR3 DNA: TGTGCCATCAGTGAGGTCGGGGTTCCCTCCCAAACCTACGAGCAGTACTTC. It is translated as CAISEVGVPSQTYEQYF.

The chain uses TRBV5-1 and TRBJ2-2, with 10 bases fitting TRBD1. The trim removed 2 bases at V and 7 bases at J, leaving 11 bases unmatched. From germline, CDR1 is SGHRS and CDR2 YFSETQ. This CDR3 has 17 residues. CDR3 amino acids: CASSFNPGQGSLGELFF. CDR3 DNA: TGCGCCAGCAGCTTTAATCCGGGACAGGGGTCTCTCGGGGAGCTGTTTTTT. Together with reference TRBV5-1 and TRBJ2-2, the CDR3 gives the full variable domain: KAGVTQTPRYLIKTRGQQVTLSCSPISGHRSVSWYQQTPGQGLQFLFEYFSETQRNKGNFPGRFSGRQFSNSRSEMNVSTLELGDSALYLCASSFNPGQGSLGELFFGEGSRLTVL.